Below, one TCR beta chain is given with its context. A linear amplification protocol produced the TCR libraries from 500 ng of total RNA. MiXCR, run by TCRdb on the reads, gives a single entry per CDR3 protein. The data contain 200,000 or so distinct CDR3 sequences, around 70% of them singletons. These data belong to a study of healthy donors' naive CD4 and CD8 T cells. Germline loops: CDR1 SQVTM, CDR2 ANQGSEA. The CDR3 runs 15 residues. V lost 3 bases and J lost 0; bases outside the gene matches: 6. The source material was naive CD4+ and CD8+ T cells sorted from blood, pooled from several donors. The chain links TRBV29-1 to TRBJ1-1; 8 bases fit TRBD1. This clonotype was obtained from a pool of human donors in good health; the sample pools cells from several healthy donors. DNA of the CDR3: TGCAGCGTTGATAGAGTGGGACAGGTGAACACTGAAGCTTTCTTT. It specifies CSVDRVGQVNTEAFF.